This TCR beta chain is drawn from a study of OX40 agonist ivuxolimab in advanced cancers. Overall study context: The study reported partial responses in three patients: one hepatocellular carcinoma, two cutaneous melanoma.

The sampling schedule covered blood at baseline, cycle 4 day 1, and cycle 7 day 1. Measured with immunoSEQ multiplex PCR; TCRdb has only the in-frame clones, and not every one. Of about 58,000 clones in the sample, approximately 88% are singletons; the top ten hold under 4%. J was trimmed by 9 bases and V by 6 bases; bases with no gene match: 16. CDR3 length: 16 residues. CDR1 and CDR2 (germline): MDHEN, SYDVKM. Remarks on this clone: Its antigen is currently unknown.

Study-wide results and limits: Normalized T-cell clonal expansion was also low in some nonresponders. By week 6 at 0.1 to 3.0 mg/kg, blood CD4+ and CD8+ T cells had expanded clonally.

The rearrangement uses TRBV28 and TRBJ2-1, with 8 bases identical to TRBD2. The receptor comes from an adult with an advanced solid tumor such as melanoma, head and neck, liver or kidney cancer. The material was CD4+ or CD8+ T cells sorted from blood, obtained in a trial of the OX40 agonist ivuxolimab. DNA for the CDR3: TGTGCCAGCAGCCTCCTTAGTAGCGGGAATATCGGTGAGCAGTTCTTC. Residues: CASSLLSSGNIGEQFF. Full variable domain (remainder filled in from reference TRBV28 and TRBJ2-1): DVKVTQSSRYLVKRTGEKVFLECVQDMDHENMFWYRQDPGLGLRLIYFSYDVKMKEKGDIPEGYSVSREKKERFSLILESASTNQTSMYLCASSLLSSGNIGEQFFGPGTRLTVL.